This passage covers 5 T cell receptor beta chains from one sample sequenced in a study of blood T cell repertoires in COVID-19. Profiling relied on immunoSEQ multiplex PCR, and the TCRdb table lists in-frame clones only, not all of them. This table has under 95,000 clones, over 75% appearing once. Sequencing input: peripheral blood. These receptor sequences come from an elderly woman with acute or convalescent COVID-19.

The chain joins TRBV30 to TRBJ2-2; D gene uncertain. Germline V CDR1 and CDR2: GTSNPN, SVGIG (reference sequence). V lost 0 bases, J lost 10 bases, and 6 bases lay in between. The CDR3 is 11 residues long. Written as DNA, the CDR3 is TGTGCCTGGAGTGTATCACTGGAGCTGTTTTTT. This sequence encodes CAWSVSLELFF.

The genes are TRBV11-3 and TRBJ2-3; D is unresolved. V lost 3 bases, J lost 2 bases, and 3 bases lay in between. This CDR3 comprises 12 residues. Germline CDR1 is SGHNT and CDR2 is YENEEA. DNA for the CDR3: TGTGCCAGCAGCTTCTCCACAGATACGCAGTATTTT. It codes for CASSFSTDTQYF.

The CDR3 loop reads CASSTGYGYTF. CDR3 sequence (DNA): TGTGCCAGCAGTACGGGGTATGGCTACACCTTC. This sequence joins TRBV9 and TRBJ1-2; no clear D gene. V was shortened by 5 bases and J by 5 bases, with 7 bases between the two germline ends. CDR3 length: 11 amino acids. Germline lookup yields CDR1 SGDLS and CDR2 YYNGEE.

The V gene is TRBV19, the J gene TRBJ1-1; 9 bases match TRBD1. This CDR3 has 14 residues. With V trimmed by 6 bases and J by 3 bases, 5 bases remained unmatched. Germline loops: CDR1 LNHDA, CDR2 SQIVND (reference sequence). Here the CDR3 DNA reads TGTGCCAGTAGACTACAGGGGGCGGACACTGAAGCTTTCTTT. This encodes CASRLQGADTEAFF. The full variable domain, completed using reference TRBV19 and TRBJ1-1, is DGGITQSPKYLFRKEGQNVTLSCEQNLNHDAMYWYRQDPGQGLRLIYYSQIVNDFQKGDIAEGYSVSREKKESFPLTVTSAQKNPTAFYLCASRLQGADTEAFFGQGTRLTVV.

The rearrangement uses TRBV28 and TRBJ2-1; D gene uncertain. The germline V and J ends were trimmed by 2 bases and 3 bases, with 8 bases remaining between them. CDR1 MDHEN and CDR2 SYDVKM come from the germline V gene. The CDR3 totals 14 residues. The CDR3 reads CASSLGLVYNEQFF. Written as DNA, the CDR3 is TGTGCCAGCAGTTTAGGGCTGGTCTACAATGAGCAGTTCTTC.